The sequence of this TCR beta chain was determined in a study of cytomegalovirus exposure and HLA in healthy donors (dated by TCRdb to 2017 to 2019). Broadly, across the study: An earlier analysis of roughly 500 of the donors reported about 300 Gb of sequence data and 95 million to 130 million unique TCR beta sequences obtained from roughly 170 million T cells. About 300 gigabases of sequencing data and some 85 million unique TCR sequences were included in an early release covering roughly 600 HLA-typed donors. Among the roughly 390 genotyped donors, 75% to 90% belonged to the genetic ancestry cluster associated with self-reported Caucasian donors. The study was designed to test whether signatures of past pathogen exposure could be identified by cataloging public T cell receptors. The T cell repertoires of 666 subjects were profiled by immunosequencing and related to cytomegalovirus serostatus. Besides the first cohort of 500 to 700 subjects, a separate validation cohort made up of over 95 different subjects was used. To predict cytomegalovirus infection status, the study combined high-throughput TCR immunosequencing, statistical association of individual TCRs with disease status, and machine learning. A later analysis re-analyzed previously published TCR beta repertoires from about 730 donors and added high-resolution HLA genotyping to study TCR occurrence patterns. Rather than drawing on any new phenotypic data, the later analysis identified candidate immune exposures from TCR beta sequences and the way those sequences occurred across donors. To decide whether each TCR beta V gene segment behaved as functional or pseudogenic, an earlier analysis of 587 of the donors relied on high-throughput TCR beta sequencing. Donor age, sex, ethnicity and CMV serostatus were collected together with the repertoire data. In a later genetic analysis, genome-wide SNP genotypes for about 55% of the roughly 700 donors were used, and that subset was treated as a discovery cohort. Every repertoire in the discovery cohort had been generated on one and the same sequencing platform. HLA typing covered class I and class II loci at four-digit resolution. The number of donors typed differed by locus, with about 620-630 for A, B, C, DRB1 and DQB1, roughly 520 for DQA1, 600 to 610 for DPA1, and approximately 470 for DPB1. Roughly five DR-DQ haplotypes were treated as single units for association and clustering because of strong linkage in the cohort. Among 300 to 450 genotyped donors of the cohort, an average of approximately 250,000 unique TCR beta nucleotide sequences were sequenced per donor, about a sixth of them non-productive. The study at large found these results: A later analysis found that TCR association rates varied across HLA loci, with DRB1 alleles showing the most associated TCRs and HLA-C alleles the fewest. When HLA alleles, especially DR and DQ, strongly co-occurred, attributing TCR associations to individual alleles was difficult. Because the 87-base-pair reads could not distinguish some IMGT-functional V segments, including TRBV6-2 and TRBV6-3, those segments were excluded. A later genetic analysis associated a missense DCLRE1C variant with V-gene and J-gene trimming of TCR beta chains, and an independent cohort replicated the association. Linkage disequilibrium might explain the correlated functional status among segregating V segments, but an unknown experimental factor could not be ruled out. Immune exposure information for the cohort was limited to CMV serostatus. Most TCR sequences were seen in very few donors, while some public TCRs were found in many individuals. A few of the identified cytomegalovirus-associated TCR beta chains were confirmed in vitro to be specific for cytomegalovirus antigens. Compared with equally common non-associated chains, HLA-associated TCR beta chains in a later analysis were more clonally expanded and had lower generation probabilities. Roughly uniform sequencing depth across donors was assumed in presence/absence analyses, although this assumption may not hold. Cytomegalovirus status was reported to be diagnosed by the classifier with high specificity and sensitivity in both the original and validation cohorts. The authors suggested that the approach could potentially be generalized to other disease states and immunological phenotypes. Because counts were too low, seventeen rarely observed V segments, including chromosome 9 orphons, were excluded from the earlier analysis of roughly 580 of the donors. A further reported finding was that TCR beta sequences accurately predicted the HLA-A and HLA-B alleles for most subjects in the first cohort. In a later genetic analysis, fewer N-insertions in productive TCRs were reported among donors in an Asian-associated ancestry cluster than the roughly 700-donor mean. A total of fewer than 200 TCR beta chains were listed by the study as associated with cytomegalovirus. In a later analysis, most CMV-associated TCR beta chains were found to appear HLA-restricted, with HLA associations seemingly driven largely by CMV exposure. Specific HLA alleles were associated with 18,000 or so TCR beta sequences at a false discovery rate of 0.05 in a later analysis. According to a later analysis, parvovirus B19, influenza, CMV and Epstein-Barr virus appeared linked to several top co-occurrence clusters. An earlier analysis of approximately 570 of the donors showed that most TCR beta V segments appeared in productive rearrangements either about 87% or about 30% of the time, which broadly matched IMGT annotations. Because HLA typing was unavailable for some donors at each locus, only the typed subset was used in association tests. The cohort was sequenced for TCR beta chains only, and without alpha or paired-chain data the features that could be detected were limited. The sequencing pipeline was judged likely to have produced a cluster of highly shared sequence variants as a technical artifact.

The cohort comprised some 730 healthy bone marrow donors. All cohort members were sampled while nominally healthy, although unrecorded immune exposures were likely present. The donor tested CMV seronegative and was one of the 352 seronegative cohort members. A peripheral blood sample was provided by each donor, and peripheral blood mononuclear cells were used for TCR beta sequencing. Genomic DNA was extracted from the blood cell samples with the Qiagen DNeasy Blood Extraction Kit. As for this clone: No cognate antigen has been identified for it.

Library preparation was by the immunoSEQ multiplex PCR assay. For the multiplex PCR, a mixture combining 60 forward primers for TCR Vbeta segments and 13 reverse primers for TCR Jbeta segments was used. The CDR3 region of rearranged TCR beta genes was amplified from genomic DNA by a multiplex PCR assay. The Illumina HiSeq System was used to sequence the amplified TCR beta libraries as 87-base-pair reads. The source study handled its data this way. A later analysis counted 75 million to 100 million unique TCR beta chains across the 600 to 850 repertoires, and 9.5 million to 11 million of these chains were shared by at least two donors. To remove PCR and sequencing errors, raw reads were error-corrected and collapsed into unique sequences using a nearest-neighbor algorithm that merged closely related sequences. Alignment of CDR3 sequences to IMGT reference sequences was used to assign V, D and J gene segments. For a sequence to be retained, a match of at least six nucleotides was required to both a V gene segment and a J gene segment. A rearrangement was called productive if the CDR3 had no stop codons and remained in frame with V and J, and every other rearrangement was called non-productive. CDR3 was defined according to IMGT convention as the region running from the second conserved V-encoded cysteine to the conserved J-encoded phenylalanine. In an earlier analysis of more than 550 of the donors, sequences lacking an unambiguous match to a single V gene segment were excluded. In an earlier analysis of a few hundred of the donors, V segments were called functional above 56.7% productive rearrangements and were called segregating when the between-donor standard deviation exceeded 5%. To diagnose cytomegalovirus status from the catalog of TCR beta chain sequences, a statistical classification framework was built. A later analysis assigned V and J genes by comparing TCR nucleotide sequences with IMGT/GENE-DB human TR gene sequences. The TCRdist pipeline was used in a later analysis to assign CDR3 sequences and most-parsimonious VDJ recombination scenarios. A later analysis defined each TCR beta chain by its CDR3 amino acid sequence plus V-gene family, and excluded reads lacking a unique V-gene family. To address suspected cross-contamination and a sequencing artifact, a later analysis removed approximately 600 highly shared, low-generation-probability nucleotide sequences. A later analysis calculated a clonal expansion index for each public chain from normalized within-repertoire ranks of inferred template counts. A later analysis computed generation probabilities with a VDJ recombination model fitted to out-of-frame rearrangements, and checked the results against IGoR. Hypergeometric tests were used in a later analysis to score TCR-TCR, TCR-HLA and TCR-CMV co-occurrence, with a repertoire-size bias correction applied to the TCR pairs. False discovery rates were estimated in a later analysis by permuting HLA or CMV assignments 20 times. In a later analysis, co-occurring TCRs were grouped using DBSCAN, and TCRdist sequence similarity was added for clustering within HLA-allele-positive subsets. Repertoires with fewer than 30,000 or more than 120,000 public chains, plus five repertoires with anomalous nucleotide sharing, were excluded from co-occurrence clustering. Held by TCRdb, this immuneACCESS table contains in-frame sequences only and omits some clones. Under half of the omission traces to an unresolved V gene where checked; the cause of the rest is unknown. The V and J calls and clone size were taken over from that table, and D and trimming were inferred from the DNA. The record for this sample contains 80,000 to 100,000 clones. The biggest ten clones account for 0.58% of the sample.

CDR1 and CDR2 are drawn from the germline V gene (reference sequence): SGHNT, YYREEE. There are 14 amino acids in the CDR3, from cysteine to phenylalanine inclusive. This entry keeps only the CDR3 DNA: 42 bases, framed from base 1. V loses 4 bases at its end and J loses 4 bases; junction bases beyond the gene matches: 5. Sequenced input: PBMCs. Recombination linked TRBV5-4 to TRBJ2-7, with 10 middle bases fitting TRBD1. The source of this sequence is a man aged 50 to 59 in good health and CMV-seronegative. The CDR3: CASSRGQGGYEQYF. The DNA sequence reads TGTGCCAGCAGCCGAGGACAGGGGGGATACGAGCAGTACTTC.